This T cell receptor beta chain was recorded in a study of cytomegalovirus exposure and HLA in healthy donors. CDR3 length: 14 residues. Germline CDR1 reads SGHNT; CDR2 reads YYREEE (reference sequence). J lost 3 bases, V lost 4 bases, and 7 bases had no gene match. In the PCR, 60 Vbeta and 13 Jbeta primers were used. Profiling relied on immunoSEQ multiplex PCR, and the TCRdb table lists in-frame clones only, not all of them. Its clone listing holds 50,000 to 55,000 clones. The sample consisted of PBMCs. The TCR was taken from a woman in her sixties in good health and CMV-seropositive. The chain carries TRBV5-4 and TRBJ2-7, with 7 nucleotides matching TRBD2. Here the CDR3 reads CASSRSGVNYEQYF. In DNA, the CDR3 is TGTGCCAGCAGCCGAAGCGGGGTCAACTACGAGCAGTACTTC.